This T cell receptor beta chain is drawn from a study of shared clonotypes between healthy human individuals (dated by TCRdb to the early 2020s). As for the study more broadly: A few men and two women, aged 18 to 49 years, made up the cohort. Per donor, three plates each were used for CD4 naive and CD4 memory, two for CD8 naive, and one for CD8 memory. To estimate repertoire size and how much clonotypes are shared between individuals, the study performed deep sequencing of blood TCR repertoires from a few healthy adults. Libraries were prepared and TCR repertoires were sequenced by different laboratories using diverse techniques, in order to increase sequencing depth and limit assay-specific biases. Between about 0.9 and 9 billion PBMCs per donor were obtained by leukapheresis.

Using the deep immunoSEQ assay, TCR CDR3 regions were amplified from genomic DNA by multiplex PCR. For each cell subset, the extracted genomic DNA was distributed evenly across all wells of several immunoSEQ 96-well plates, and each plate served as one replicate. For sorted subsets, 200 ng of genomic DNA, equivalent to 25,000 to 35,000 T cell genomes, went into each replicate PCR. The purified libraries were quantified using a Qubit 3.0 fluorometer, sized with a Bioanalyzer 2100, and then quantified again using the KAPA Library Quantification kit. Each immunoSEQ 96-well plate was sequenced on its own single-read 150-cycle Illumina NextSeq 550 flow cell. As for the authors' bioinformatics: Because the immunoSEQ output included only junctional sequences and no quality scores, the filtering could not be the same as the filtering used for full-length reads. Sequences were annotated with PyIR, a Python wrapper for IgBLAST v1.9, using IMGT germline references to assign V/J genes and CDR3. Reads were removed for weak V/J assignments (E-value above 1e-6), missing CDR3, stop codons, out-of-frame junctions, or ambiguous translated residues. V3J clonotypes were defined as sequences sharing an identical inferred V gene, J gene, and CDR3 amino acid sequence. Percentage overlap between repertoires was computed as shared unique clonotypes divided by the size of the smaller repertoire. Three approaches were used to assess repertoire richness: RTK rarefaction, the Chao1 estimator, and Recon v2.1 estimates of unobserved clonotypes. For all TCRbeta clonotypes obtained by the gDNA method from four donors, generation probabilities were computed with OLGA. The table comes from immuneACCESS by way of TCRdb, which keeps in-frame sequences with V and J called. Part of the clones is missing from these tables; in studies checked, under half for an unresolved V gene and the rest for unknown reasons. The V and J calls and the clone size are those of that table, but D and trimming were determined from the DNA. This sample holds 2 million to 2.5 million clones; almost 96% were observed only once. Clones ranked in the top ten supply 0.1% to 0.15% of the sample.

Healthy HIV-negative adults with no recently reported acute infections or vaccinations were included as donors. All donors were Caucasian adults living in Nashville, Tennessee, USA. CD4+ T cells were enriched through magnetic negative selection, after which naive cells were positively selected on CD45RA and the remaining negative fraction served as the memory subset. After blood collection by leukapheresis, PBMCs were isolated using Ficoll-Histopaque density gradient centrifugation and then cryopreserved in the vapor phase of liquid nitrogen. Analytical flow cytometry was used to check the purity and quantity of each magnetically sorted T cell population. Genomic DNA was isolated from every sorted fraction and measured by UV absorbance on a Nanodrop 2000c. CDR1 and CDR2, looked up from the germline V gene, are MDHEN and SYDVKM. V loses 3 bases of germline sequence and J loses 9 bases, and the interval between the two ends is 11 bases. The CDR3 covers 13 residues, taking in both the cysteine and the phenylalanine. Only the CDR3 region is kept as DNA, spanning 39 bases read in frame from base 1.

Points the paper makes about the study in general: Based on pairwise subsampling, the degree of clonotype sharing among donors was expected to be affected by sequencing depth. Because the study included only a small number of donors, the genetic and exposure-history diversity represented was limited. Higher generation probabilities were observed for clonotypes shared by all four sorted-subset donors than for non-shared clonotypes. Incomplete sequencing was indicated by rarefaction of sorted-subset datasets, despite the large sequencing depth. Across a handful of donors, around 5% of naive CD4, 3.5% of naive CD8, about 2.3% of memory CD4, and 0.4% to 0.45% of memory CD8 clonotypes were shared. Estimated clonotype richness was generally larger for naive than for memory subsets. Sampling was restricted to blood, and TCR repertoires in tissues likely differ from the TCR repertoires found in blood.

Regarding this clone: Its antigen has not been determined. One base away there is no much larger clone; base qualities are not given.

The sequenced material came from naive CD4+ T cells sorted from blood. Sample cell subset or site, as interpreted from the label and publication: CD45RA+ positively selected. The sequence derives from a man aged 18 to 29 in good health. Recombination connected TRBV28 to TRBJ2-2; the D gene is not confidently resolved. The DNA sequence is given as TGTGCCAGCAGTTTGCCTTCGGCCTGGGAGCTGTTTTTT. Its coded protein is CASSLPSAWELFF.